These 32 T cell receptor beta chains originate from one sample sequenced in a study of read filtering for tumor transcriptome and immune sequencing. From 400 to 450 ng of RNA, a library with molecular barcoded alpha/delta and beta/gamma adaptors was made. TCRdb re-analysed the reads in MiXCR, keeping a single row per CDR3 protein. Of roughly 59,000 distinct CDR3 sequences in the sample, around a fifth were seen once. The sequencing input was a population of CD138-negative cells sorted from bone marrow. All receptors come from a donor aged 40 or older with multiple myeloma.

As concerns this clonotype: Germline is not matched at one junction end, which may reflect a read error. The V call is TRBV11-2, the J call TRBJ2-5, with D hard to call. Germline V gene lookup returns CDR1 SGHAT and CDR2 FQNNGV. The CDR3 totals 11 residues. CDR3 in amino acids: CTSSIRETQYF. The DNA of the CDR3 is TGTACCAGCAGTATTAGGGAGACCCAGTACTTC.

This clonotype was seen ten or more times. The chain is built from TRBV5-1 and TRBJ2-1, with 8 nucleotides matching TRBD1. The V gene's germline CDR1 is SGHRS and CDR2 YFSETQ. The CDR3 contains 14 residues. V trimming: 7 bases; J trimming: 6 bases; junction bases outside the gene matches: 9. The CDR3 protein is CASGRTGSRNEQFF. Here the CDR3 DNA reads TGCGCCAGCGGAAGGACAGGGTCTCGCAATGAGCAGTTCTTC.

Concerning this clonotype itself: A read error may explain this, as a much larger clone is one base away. V usage is TRBV2 and J usage is TRBJ1-5; D call uncertain. The CDR3 consists of 14 residues. Germline lookup yields CDR1 SNHLY and CDR2 FYNNEI. V shed 1 base and J shed 7 bases, with 11 bases lying between them. The CDR3 DNA follows: TGTGCCAGCAGTGAAGAGGGCCTGGGGCAGCCCCAGCATTTT. It specifies CASSEEGLGQPQHF.

This clonotype has a count of ten or more. This chain links TRBV29-1 with TRBJ2-2, with 15 bases fitting TRBD2. CDR1 and CDR2 from the germline V gene are SQVTM and ANQGSEA. V was clipped by 6 bases and J by 7 bases; unmatched bases: 6. This CDR3 is 15 amino acids long. CDR3 in amino acids: CSVDGLAGGYGELFF. CDR3 DNA sequence: TGCAGCGTAGATGGACTAGCGGGAGGGTACGGGGAGCTGTTTTTT.

This clonotype was observed many times. The chain couples TRBV20-1 to TRBJ1-2; D remains ambiguous. The V gene's germline CDR1 is DFQATT and CDR2 SNEGSKA (reference sequence). The V gene lost 1 base and the J gene lost 4 bases, with 10 bases spanning the gap. The CDR3 is 13 amino acids. In nucleotides, the CDR3 is TGCAGTGCTAGAGCGATAGGGCCCTATGGCTACACCTTC. This codes for CSARAIGPYGYTF.

Turning to this clonotype: One end of the junction varies from germline; a read error may be responsible. V and J are TRBV5-1 and TRBJ2-1, with 13 bases matching TRBD2. The CDR3 is made up of 16 amino acids. The germline gives CDR1 SGHRS, CDR2 YFSETQ. CDR3: CASSLVTSGGANGQFF. The CDR3 bases are TGCGCCAGTAGCTTGGTCACTAGCGGGGGGGCCAATGGGCAGTTCTTC.

In this sample, this clonotype turned up many times. The J gene is TRBJ1-1, the V gene TRBV12-3 or TRBV12-4; 7 bases agree with TRBD1. CDR3 length: 14 amino acids. V trimming: 2 bases; J trimming: 5 bases; junction bases outside the gene matches: 5. The CDR3 region has the DNA TGTGCCAGCAGTTTATTTGCAGGGGGGACTGAAGCTTTCTTT. Protein sequence: CASSLFAGGTEAFF.

The chain employs TRBV20-1 and TRBJ2-7; D is unclear. V lost 2 bases to trimming and J lost 3 bases, with 11 bases between them. The CDR3 spans 13 residues. CDR1 DFQATT and CDR2 SNEGSKA come from the germline V gene (reference sequence). The CDR3 reads CSARNGVVYEQYF. The CDR3 DNA sequence: TGCAGTGCTAGAAATGGGGTGGTCTACGAGCAGTACTTC.

This clonotype was counted at least ten times. The chain recombines TRBV20-1 with TRBJ2-5, with TRBD1 identical over 8 bases. The CDR3 extends over 15 amino acids. V was pared by 2 bases and J by 2 bases, with 7 bases of the junction left unmatched. The germline V gene has CDR1 DFQATT and CDR2 SNEGSKA (reference sequence). The DNA of the CDR3 is TGCAGTGCTAGACCTAAGTGGACAGGGCAAGAGACCCAGTACTTC. Protein sequence: CSARPKWTGQETQYF.

This clonotype has a count of ten or more. J is TRBJ2-1 and V is TRBV6-5; either TRBD1 or TRBD2 may fit D (5 bases each). Germline values: CDR1 MNHEY, CDR2 SVGAGI. V lost 8 bases to trimming and J lost 6 bases, with 20 bases between them. The CDR3 is made up of 15 amino acids. In nucleotides, the CDR3 is TGTGCCAGCCCAATTCTCGGGGCTCCCTCCAATGAGCAGTTCTTC. Its translation: CASPILGAPSNEQFF.

With respect to this clonotype: The missing conserved phenylalanine or tryptophan at the end of this CDR3 makes a read error likely. The chain couples TRBV10-3 to TRBJ2-1, with 10 bases fitting TRBD2. The DNA end favors TRBJ2-7, so the J call may be wrong. Germline CDR1 ENHRY, CDR2 SYGVKD. The CDR3 covers 18 residues. The CDR3 nucleotides read TGCGCCATCAGTAAGGCTAGCGGGGGCCAGAGCTCCTACAATGAGCAGTACCTC. It encodes CAISKASGGQSSYNEQYL.

The chain is built from TRBV11-2 and TRBJ2-1; D may be TRBD1 (6 bases). The end of the DNA aligns better with TRBJ2-7, so the J call may be wrong. Germline CDR1 reads SGHAT; CDR2 reads FQNNGV. The CDR3 totals 16 residues. The CDR3 protein is CASSSGTLSSYNEQYF. CDR3 DNA: TGTGCCAGCAGCTCCGGGACACTCAGCTCCTACAATGAGCAGTACTTC.

This clonotype has ten or more counts. The V gene is TRBV11-2, the J gene TRBJ2-7; TRBD1 matches at 7 bases. CDR1 SGHAT and CDR2 FQNNGV come from the germline V gene. With 4 bases clipped from V and 4 bases from J, the junction kept 4 bases outside the gene matches. This CDR3 spans 13 amino acids. The CDR3 DNA is TGTGCCAGCAGCTATGACAGGGTATACGAGCAGTACTTC. This translates into CASSYDRVYEQYF. Full variable domain (outside the CDR3, taken from reference TRBV11-2 and TRBJ2-7): EAGVAQSPRYKIIEKRQSVAFWCNPISGHATLYWYQQILGQGPKLLIQFQNNGVVDDSQLPKDRFSAERLKGVDSTLKIQPAKLEDSAVYLCASSYDRVYEQYFGPGTRLTVT.

A word on this clonotype: This may come from a read error, since a much larger clone is one base off. The CDR3 DNA is TGCGCCAGCAGCTTTCCCCGGGACAGCTCCTACGATGAGCAGTTCTTC. This translates into CASSFPRDSSYDEQFF. This chain joins TRBV5-1 and TRBJ2-1; 7 positions agree with TRBD1. This CDR3 has 16 amino acids. The germline CDR1 and CDR2 sequences are SGHRS and YFSETQ.

This clonotype was counted many times. The chain carries TRBV7-2 and TRBJ2-1, with D maybe TRBD1 (5 bases). The germline CDR1 and CDR2 sequences are SGHTA and FQGNSA. The CDR3 spans 14 residues. Trimming took 1 base from V and 2 from J, leaving 6 bases between them. CDR3 bases: TGTGCCAGCAGCTTAGTCAGGGCCTACAATGAGCAGTTCTTC. Translated: CASSLVRAYNEQFF.

This clonotype was counted ten times or more. The chain couples TRBV11-1 to TRBJ2-7, with 9 bases matching TRBD1. In germline, CDR1 is SGHAT, CDR2 FQDESV (reference sequence). V was pared by 5 bases and J by 1 base, with 9 bases of the junction left unmatched. The CDR3 extends over 16 amino acids. The CDR3 DNA follows: TGTGCCAGCAGCCCCCTTACAGGGGGCTCGTCCTACGAGCAGTACTTC. It translates to CASSPLTGGSSYEQYF.

Regarding this clonotype: A single base separates this from a much larger clone, so it may be a read error. The rearrangement joins TRBV30 to TRBJ1-5; a weak D match, TRBD1 (5 bases). This CDR3 region has 15 residues. Germline V gene lookup returns CDR1 GTSNPN and CDR2 SVGIG (reference sequence). CDR3 in amino acids: CAWAPPGTPNQPQRF. The CDR3, as DNA: TGTGCCTGGGCCCCCCCGGGGACCCCTAATCAGCCCCAGCGTTTT.

This clonotype turned up a few times. The conserved phenylalanine or tryptophan normally closing the CDR3 is absent here, so this likely arose from a read error. CDR3 nucleotide sequence: TGTGCCAGCAGCTTCACCGACTATGGCTACACCATC. It is translated as CASSFTDYGYTI. The rearrangement uses TRBV11-2 and TRBJ1-2; D unresolved. Trimming shortened V by 3 bases and J by 3 bases, and 5 bases separated the two germline ends. Germline values: CDR1 SGHAT, CDR2 FQNNGV. The CDR3 spans 12 residues.

The gene calls are TRBV7-9 and TRBJ2-1, with 7 nucleotides matching TRBD2. The V gene end was trimmed by 6 bases and the J gene end by 0 bases; junction bases not matched to a gene: 5. Germline-derived CDR1 and CDR2 are SEHNR and FQNEAQ (reference sequence). This CDR3 contains 15 residues. In DNA form, the CDR3 reads TGTGCCAGCAGGCGTTGCGGGAGCTCCTACAATGAGCAGTTCTTC. It is translated as CASRRCGSSYNEQFF. The full variable domain, its missing parts supplied by reference TRBV7-9 and TRBJ2-1, is DTGVSQNPRHKITKRGQNVTFRCDPISEHNRLYWYRQTLGQGPEFLTYFQNEAQLEKSRLLSDRFSAERPKGSFSTLEIQRTEQGDSAMYLCASRRCGSSYNEQFFGPGTRLTVL.

This clonotype was observed at least ten times. The V call is TRBV29-1, the J call TRBJ2-7; 7 bases line up with TRBD2. This CDR3 is 15 amino acids long. CDR1 and CDR2 (germline): SQVTM, ANQGSEA. J lost 6 bases, V lost 2 bases, and 13 bases had no gene match. The CDR3 bases are TGCAGCGTTGAATCCCGAACGGGAGGAATTCGCGAGCAGTACTTC. This translates into CSVESRTGGIREQYF.

With regard to this clonotype: One end of the junction does not line up with germline, which may come from a read error. J is TRBJ1-2 and V is TRBV6-6; no definite D call. The CDR3 is 15 residues long. CDR1 MNHNY and CDR2 SVGAGI come from the germline V gene (reference sequence). In DNA, the CDR3 is TGTACCAGCAGTTACTCGAAGGACTTCAACTATGGCTACACCTTC. Translation: CTSSYSKDFNYGYTF.

This clonotype came up a few times. The gene calls are TRBV2 and TRBJ1-4, with a weak D call TRBD1 (6 bases). V lost 7 bases to trimming and J lost 11 bases, with 11 bases between them. The CDR3 runs 11 residues. In germline, CDR1 is SNHLY, CDR2 FYNNEI. The CDR3 reads CASNQGTKLFF. The CDR3 bases are TGTGCCAGCAATCAGGGGACGAAACTGTTTTTT.

This rearrangement joins TRBV7-2 to TRBJ2-2; 8 bases agree with TRBD2. V lost 5 bases, J lost 6 bases, and 8 bases stayed unmatched. Germline V gives CDR1 SGHTA, CDR2 FQGNSA. CDR3 length: 15 amino acids. The CDR3 DNA reads TGTGCCAGCAGCCAAGGGGCGGGGGGCTCCGGGGAGCTGTTTTTT. Its protein is CASSQGAGGSGELFF. Based on the CDR3 plus reference TRBV7-2 and TRBJ2-2, the full variable domain is GAGVSQSPSNKVTEKGKDVELRCDPISGHTALYWYRQSLGQGLEFLIYFQGNSAPDKSGLPSDRFSAERTGGSVSTLTIQRTQQEDSAVYLCASSQGAGGSGELFFGEGSRLTVL.

V usage is TRBV4-1 and J usage is TRBJ2-3; the match to TRBD1 covers 7 bases. CDR1 and CDR2 from the germline V gene are MGHRA and YSYEKL. The V segment lost 3 bases and the J segment 1 base; nucleotides outside the gene matches: 10. There are 17 residues in the CDR3. The CDR3 coding sequence is TGCGCCAGCAGCCAGGGAGACAGGGTCCCGGGCACAGATACGCAGTATTTT. This translates into CASSQGDRVPGTDTQYF.

In its sample, this clonotype was seen many times. The chain links TRBV7-8 to TRBJ2-7; the D is unclear. Germline CDR1 is SGHVS and CDR2 is FQNEAQ. CDR3 length: 12 residues. V gave up 2 bases and J gave up 6 bases, with 8 bases separating them. Here the CDR3 DNA reads TGTGCCAGCAGCTTATCCGACGCCGAGCAGTACTTC. Amino acid sequence: CASSLSDAEQYF.

This clonotype appeared a few times. This may stem from a read error, because a much larger clone lies one nucleotide away. DNA for the CDR3: TGCGGTGTTCGAGGAAGGGCCTGGAGCAATCAGCCCCAGCATTTT. This gives the protein CGVRGRAWSNQPQHF. The rearrangement joins TRBV20-1 to TRBJ1-5; D gene uncertain. CDR1 is DFQATT and CDR2 is SNEGSKA in the germline V gene (reference sequence). The CDR3 length is 15 residues.

Remarks on this clonotype: A much larger clone differs by one base, so this may be a read error. The chain links TRBV2 to TRBJ2-2, with D unclear. Per germline, CDR1 SNHLY and CDR2 FYNNEI. V was clipped by 3 bases and J by 6 bases, with 5 bases between them. This CDR3 has 12 amino acids. The CDR3 sequence is CASSDKSGELFF. The CDR3 DNA follows: TGTGCCAGCAGTGATAAGTCCGGGGAGCTGTTTTTT.

This clonotype appeared many times. The chain is built from TRBV25-1 and TRBJ1-5; a possible D gene is TRBD1 (6 bases). The CDR3 totals 14 residues. Per germline, CDR1 MGHDK and CDR2 SYGVNS. Trimming took off 2 bases at V and 7 bases at J, with 12 bases between the two ends. The CDR3 sequence: CASSEHRVRQPQHF. The CDR3 DNA reads as TGTGCCAGCAGTGAACACAGGGTAAGACAGCCCCAGCATTTT.

This clonotype was counted ten times or more. The rearrangement joins TRBV20-1 to TRBJ2-3; a weak D match, TRBD2 (6 bases). V lost 0 bases to trimming and J lost 3 bases, with 13 bases between them. The germline V gene has CDR1 DFQATT and CDR2 SNEGSKA (reference sequence). The length of the CDR3 is 15 residues. The CDR3 sequence: CSARDAGPDTDTQYF. The DNA for the CDR3 is TGCAGTGCTAGAGATGCGGGACCCGATACAGATACGCAGTATTTT.

This clonotype was seen repeatedly, ten times or more. The rearrangement links TRBV28 to TRBJ2-7; no clear D. Germline V lookup: CDR1 MDHEN, CDR2 SYDVKM. This CDR3 spans 11 amino acids. The V end lost 8 bases, the J end lost 6 bases, and 11 bases lay between the germline ends. The CDR3 region has the DNA TGTGCCAGCGAAGAGGCTGGCGAGCAGTACTTC. It codes for CASEEAGEQYF.

This clonotype was observed many times. The chain recombines TRBV28 with TRBJ2-7, with D maybe TRBD2 (7 bases). Trimming removed 8 bases at V and 6 bases at J, with 17 bases between. CDR1 MDHEN and CDR2 SYDVKM come from the germline V gene. The CDR3 has 13 amino acids. The CDR3 nucleotides are TGTGCCAGCTGTGGAGGGGGGAGGGTCGAGCAGTACTTC. It encodes CASCGGGRVEQYF.

The table lists this clonotype with many counts. The chain combines TRBV20-1 with TRBJ2-7, with 11 bases identical to TRBD2. The CDR3 has 16 residues. The germline V gene encodes CDR1 DFQATT and CDR2 SNEGSKA (reference sequence). V was clipped by 3 bases and J by 3 bases; unmatched bases: 10. The CDR3 DNA reads as TGCAGTGCTAGCCACAGACTAGCGGGGAACCTCTACGAGCAGTACTTC. Its translation: CSASHRLAGNLYEQYF.